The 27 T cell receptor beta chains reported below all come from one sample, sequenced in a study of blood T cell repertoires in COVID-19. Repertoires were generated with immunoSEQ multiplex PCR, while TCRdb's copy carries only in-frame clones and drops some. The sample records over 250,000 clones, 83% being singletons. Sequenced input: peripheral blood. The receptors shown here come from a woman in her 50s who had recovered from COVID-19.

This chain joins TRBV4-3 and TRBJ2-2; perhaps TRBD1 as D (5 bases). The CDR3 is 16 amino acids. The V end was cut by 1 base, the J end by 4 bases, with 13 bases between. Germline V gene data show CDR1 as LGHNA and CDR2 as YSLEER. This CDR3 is CASSQVLGRATGELFF. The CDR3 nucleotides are TGCGCCAGCAGCCAAGTCTTGGGCAGGGCCACCGGGGAGCTGTTTTTT.

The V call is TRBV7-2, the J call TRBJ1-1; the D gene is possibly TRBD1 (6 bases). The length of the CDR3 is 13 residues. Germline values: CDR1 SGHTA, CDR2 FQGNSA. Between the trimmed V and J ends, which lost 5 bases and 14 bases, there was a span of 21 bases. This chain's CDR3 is CASSPLSSGGFFF. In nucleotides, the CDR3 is TGTGCCAGCAGCCCCCTTAGTTCGGGGGGCTTCTTCTTT.

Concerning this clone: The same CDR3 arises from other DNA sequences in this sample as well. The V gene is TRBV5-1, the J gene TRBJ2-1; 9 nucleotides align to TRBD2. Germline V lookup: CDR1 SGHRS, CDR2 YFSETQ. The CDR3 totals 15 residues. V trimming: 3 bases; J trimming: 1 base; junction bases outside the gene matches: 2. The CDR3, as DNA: TGCGCCAGCAGCTCGAGCGGGGGGTCCTACAATGAGCAGTTCTTC. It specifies CASSSSGGSYNEQFF.

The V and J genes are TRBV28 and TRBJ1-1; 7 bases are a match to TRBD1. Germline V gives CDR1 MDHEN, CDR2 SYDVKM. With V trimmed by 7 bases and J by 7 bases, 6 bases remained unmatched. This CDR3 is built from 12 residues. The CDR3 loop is CASTPDRVEAFF. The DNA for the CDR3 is TGTGCCAGCACTCCAGACAGGGTTGAAGCTTTCTTT.

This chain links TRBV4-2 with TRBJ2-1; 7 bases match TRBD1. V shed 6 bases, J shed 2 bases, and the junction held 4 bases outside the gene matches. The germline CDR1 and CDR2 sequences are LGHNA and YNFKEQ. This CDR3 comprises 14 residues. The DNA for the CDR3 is TGTGCCAGCAGGAGCCAGGGGGCCTACAATGAGCAGTTCTTC. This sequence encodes CASRSQGAYNEQFF.

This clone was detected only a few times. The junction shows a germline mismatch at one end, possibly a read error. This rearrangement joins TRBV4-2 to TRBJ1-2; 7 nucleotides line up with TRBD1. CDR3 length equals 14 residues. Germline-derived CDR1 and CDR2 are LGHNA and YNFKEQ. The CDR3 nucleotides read TGTGCCAGCAGCCAACTCGGGACAGCTTATGACTACACCTTC. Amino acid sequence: CASSQLGTAYDYTF.

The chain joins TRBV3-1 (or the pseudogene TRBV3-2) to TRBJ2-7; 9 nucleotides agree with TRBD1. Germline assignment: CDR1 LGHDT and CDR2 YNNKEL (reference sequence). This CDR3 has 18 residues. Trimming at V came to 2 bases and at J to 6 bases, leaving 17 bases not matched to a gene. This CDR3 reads CASSQNLKHRDRGTEQYF. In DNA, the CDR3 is TGTGCCAGCAGCCAAAATTTGAAACACAGAGACAGGGGGACCGAGCAGTACTTC.

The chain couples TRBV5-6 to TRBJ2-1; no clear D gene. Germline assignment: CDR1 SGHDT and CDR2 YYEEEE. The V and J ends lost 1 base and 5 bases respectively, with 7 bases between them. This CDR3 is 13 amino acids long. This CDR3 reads CASSLSVHNEQFF. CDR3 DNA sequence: TGTGCCAGCAGCTTGTCTGTCCACAATGAGCAGTTCTTC. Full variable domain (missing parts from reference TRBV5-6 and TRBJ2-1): DAGVTQSPTHLIKTRGQQVTLRCSPKSGHDTVSWYQQALGQGPQFIFQYYEEEERQRGNFPDRFSGHQFPNYSSELNVNALLLGDSALYLCASSLSVHNEQFFGPGTRLTVL.

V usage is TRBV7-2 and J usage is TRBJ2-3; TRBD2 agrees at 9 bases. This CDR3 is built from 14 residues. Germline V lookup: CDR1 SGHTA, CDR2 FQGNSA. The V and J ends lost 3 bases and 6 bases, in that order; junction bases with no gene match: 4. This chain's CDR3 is CASSLGGGDDTQYF. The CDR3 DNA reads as TGTGCCAGCAGCTTGGGCGGGGGGGACGATACGCAGTATTTT.

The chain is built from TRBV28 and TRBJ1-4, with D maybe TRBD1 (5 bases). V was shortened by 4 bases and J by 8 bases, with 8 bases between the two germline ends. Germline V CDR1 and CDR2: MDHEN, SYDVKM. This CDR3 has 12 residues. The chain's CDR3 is CASSWGREKLFF. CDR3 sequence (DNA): TGTGCCAGCAGTTGGGGGAGGGAAAAACTGTTTTTT. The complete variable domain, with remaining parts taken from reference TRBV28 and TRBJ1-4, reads DVKVTQSSRYLVKRTGEKVFLECVQDMDHENMFWYRQDPGLGLRLIYFSYDVKMKEKGDIPEGYSVSREKKERFSLILESASTNQTSMYLCASSWGREKLFFGSGTQLSVL.

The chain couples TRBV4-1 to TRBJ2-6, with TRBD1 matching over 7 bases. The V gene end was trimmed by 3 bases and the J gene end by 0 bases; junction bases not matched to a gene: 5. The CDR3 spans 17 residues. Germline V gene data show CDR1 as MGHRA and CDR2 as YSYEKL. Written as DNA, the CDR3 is TGCGCCAGCAGCCAGGGACAGACAAGCTCTGGGGCCAACGTCCTGACTTTC. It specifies CASSQGQTSSGANVLTF.

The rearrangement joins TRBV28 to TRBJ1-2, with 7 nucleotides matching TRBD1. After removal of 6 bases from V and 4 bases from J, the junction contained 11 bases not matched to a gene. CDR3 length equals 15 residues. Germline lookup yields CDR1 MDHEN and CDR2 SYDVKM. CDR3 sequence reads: CASRPGQTPIYGYTF. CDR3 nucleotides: TGTGCCAGCAGGCCGGGACAGACACCGATCTATGGCTACACCTTC.

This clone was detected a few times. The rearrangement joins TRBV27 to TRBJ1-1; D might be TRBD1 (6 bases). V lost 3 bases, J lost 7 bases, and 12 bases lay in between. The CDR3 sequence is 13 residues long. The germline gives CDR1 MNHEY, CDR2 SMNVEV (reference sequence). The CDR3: CASSFYGRGEAFF. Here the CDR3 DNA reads TGTGCCAGCAGTTTTTACGGCAGGGGTGAAGCTTTCTTT.

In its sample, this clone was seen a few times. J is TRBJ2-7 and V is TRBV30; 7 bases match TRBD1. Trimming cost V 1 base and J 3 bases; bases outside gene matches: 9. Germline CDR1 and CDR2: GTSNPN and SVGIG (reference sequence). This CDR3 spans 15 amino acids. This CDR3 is CAWSAPKRTGYEQYF. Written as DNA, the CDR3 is TGTGCCTGGAGTGCACCTAAACGGACAGGCTACGAGCAGTACTTC.

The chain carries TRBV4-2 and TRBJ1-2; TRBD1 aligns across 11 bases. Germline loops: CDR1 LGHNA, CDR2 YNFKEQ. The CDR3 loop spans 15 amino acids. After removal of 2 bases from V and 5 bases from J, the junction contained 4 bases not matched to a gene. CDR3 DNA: TGTGCCAGCAGCCAATGGGACAGGGGGGAATATGGCTACACCTTC. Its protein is CASSQWDRGEYGYTF.

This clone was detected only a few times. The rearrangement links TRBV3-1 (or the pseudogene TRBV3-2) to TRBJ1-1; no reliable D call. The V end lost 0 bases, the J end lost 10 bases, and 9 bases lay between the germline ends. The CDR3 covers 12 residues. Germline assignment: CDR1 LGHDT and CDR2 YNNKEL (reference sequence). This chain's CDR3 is CASSQERRVAFF. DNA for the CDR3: TGTGCCAGCAGCCAAGAGCGGCGGGTAGCTTTCTTT.

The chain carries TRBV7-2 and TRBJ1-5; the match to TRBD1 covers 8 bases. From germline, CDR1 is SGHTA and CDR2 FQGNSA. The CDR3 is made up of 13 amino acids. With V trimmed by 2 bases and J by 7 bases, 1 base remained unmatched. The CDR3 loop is CASSLQGAQPQHF. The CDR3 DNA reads TGTGCCAGCAGCTTACAGGGGGCCCAGCCCCAGCATTTT.

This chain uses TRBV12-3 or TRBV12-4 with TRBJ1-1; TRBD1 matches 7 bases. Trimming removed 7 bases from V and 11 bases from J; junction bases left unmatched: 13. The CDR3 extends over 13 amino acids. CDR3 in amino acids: CASNPGQYPSAFF. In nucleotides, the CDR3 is TGTGCCAGCAATCCGGGACAGTATCCTTCGGCTTTCTTT.

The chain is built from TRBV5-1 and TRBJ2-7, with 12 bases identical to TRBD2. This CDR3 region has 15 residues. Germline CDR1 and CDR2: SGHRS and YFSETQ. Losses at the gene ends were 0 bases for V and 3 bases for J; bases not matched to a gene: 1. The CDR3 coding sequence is TGCGCCAGCAGCTTGGCTAGCGGGGGGGACTACGAGCAGTACTTC. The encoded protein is CASSLASGGDYEQYF. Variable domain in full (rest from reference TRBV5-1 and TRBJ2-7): KAGVTQTPRYLIKTRGQQVTLSCSPISGHRSVSWYQQTPGQGLQFLFEYFSETQRNKGNFPGRFSGRQFSNSRSEMNVSTLELGDSALYLCASSLASGGDYEQYFGPGTRLTVT.

In DNA form, the CDR3 reads TGCGCCAGCAGCCAAGATCGGCCAGCGGGGGGGGTGTCCAAAGAGACCCAGTACTTC. It is translated as CASSQDRPAGGVSKETQYF. This chain joins TRBV4-1 and TRBJ2-5; TRBD2 agrees at 10 bases. The ends lost 0 bases at V and 3 bases at J; junction bases unmatched: 13. The CDR3 covers 19 residues. CDR1 is MGHRA, CDR2 YSYEKL, per germline.

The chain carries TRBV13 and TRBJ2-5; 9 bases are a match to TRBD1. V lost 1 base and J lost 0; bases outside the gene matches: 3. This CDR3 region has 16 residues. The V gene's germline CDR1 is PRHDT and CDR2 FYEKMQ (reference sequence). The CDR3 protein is CASSLEGQGHQETQYF. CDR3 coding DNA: TGTGCCAGCAGCTTAGAGGGACAGGGCCACCAAGAGACCCAGTACTTC.

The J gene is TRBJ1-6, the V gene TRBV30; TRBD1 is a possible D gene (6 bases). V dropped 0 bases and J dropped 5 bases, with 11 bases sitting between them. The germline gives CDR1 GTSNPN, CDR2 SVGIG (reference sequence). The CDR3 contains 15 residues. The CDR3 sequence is CAWSVGGADNSPLHF. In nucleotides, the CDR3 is TGTGCCTGGAGTGTCGGGGGGGCTGATAATTCACCCCTCCACTTT.

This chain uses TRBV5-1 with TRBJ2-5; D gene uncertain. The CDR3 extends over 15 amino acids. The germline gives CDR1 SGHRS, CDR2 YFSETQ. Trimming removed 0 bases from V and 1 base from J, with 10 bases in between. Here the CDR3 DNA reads TGCGCCAGCAGCTTGGCTGCGCAAAGCCAAGAGACCCAGTACTTC. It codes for CASSLAAQSQETQYF.

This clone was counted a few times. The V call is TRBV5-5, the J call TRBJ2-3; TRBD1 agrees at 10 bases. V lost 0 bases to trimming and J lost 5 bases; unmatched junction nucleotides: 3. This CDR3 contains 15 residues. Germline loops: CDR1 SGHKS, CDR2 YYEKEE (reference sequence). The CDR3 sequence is CASSLGQGAGDTQYF. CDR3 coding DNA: TGTGCCAGCAGCTTGGGACAGGGGGCCGGAGATACGCAGTATTTT.

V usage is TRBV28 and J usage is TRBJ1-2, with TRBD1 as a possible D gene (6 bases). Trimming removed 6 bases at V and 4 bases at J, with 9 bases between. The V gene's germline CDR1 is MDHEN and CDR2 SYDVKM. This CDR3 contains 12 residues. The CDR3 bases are TGTGCCAGCAGGCGGACAGTCTATGGCTACACCTTC. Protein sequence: CASRRTVYGYTF.

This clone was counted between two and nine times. In DNA, the CDR3 is TGTGCCAGCAGCCAAGAAATTTTAGAAGAGACCCAGTACTTC. Translation gives CASSQEILEETQYF. This sequence joins TRBV14 and TRBJ2-5, with unresolved D. With 0 bases removed from V and 3 bases from J, the gap between germline ends came to 8 bases. The germline V gene has CDR1 SGHDN and CDR2 FVKESK. This CDR3 contains 14 residues.

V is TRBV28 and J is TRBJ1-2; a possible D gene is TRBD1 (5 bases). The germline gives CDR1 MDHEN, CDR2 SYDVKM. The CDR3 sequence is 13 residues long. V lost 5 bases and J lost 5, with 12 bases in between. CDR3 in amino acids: CASSPNRLYGYTF. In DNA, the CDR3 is TGTGCCAGCAGTCCAAACAGGTTATATGGCTACACCTTC.